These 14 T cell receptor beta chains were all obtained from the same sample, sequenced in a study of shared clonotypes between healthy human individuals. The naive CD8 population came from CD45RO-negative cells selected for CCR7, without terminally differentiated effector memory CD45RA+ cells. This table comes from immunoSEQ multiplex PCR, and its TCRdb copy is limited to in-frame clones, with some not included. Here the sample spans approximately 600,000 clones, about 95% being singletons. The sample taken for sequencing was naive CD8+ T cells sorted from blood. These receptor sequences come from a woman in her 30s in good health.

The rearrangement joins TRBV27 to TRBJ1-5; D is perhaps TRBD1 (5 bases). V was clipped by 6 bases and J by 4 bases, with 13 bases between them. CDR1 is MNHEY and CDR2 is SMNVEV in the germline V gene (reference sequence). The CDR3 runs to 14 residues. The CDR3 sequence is CASRVGGANQPQHF. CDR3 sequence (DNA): TGTGCCAGCAGGGTGGGGGGAGCTAATCAGCCCCAGCATTTT.

The CDR3: CASSVGGTDTEAFF. CDR3 DNA sequence: TGTGCCAGCAGTGTTGGGGGGACCGACACTGAAGCTTTCTTT. The chain uses TRBV2 and TRBJ1-1; tentative D call: TRBD1 (5 bases). Germline V lookup: CDR1 SNHLY, CDR2 FYNNEI. The CDR3 runs to 14 residues. Trimming took off 4 bases at V and 3 bases at J, with 12 bases between the two ends.

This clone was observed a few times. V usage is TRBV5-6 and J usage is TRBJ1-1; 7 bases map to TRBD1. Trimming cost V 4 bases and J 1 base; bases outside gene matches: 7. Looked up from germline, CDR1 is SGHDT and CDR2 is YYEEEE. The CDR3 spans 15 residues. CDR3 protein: CASSRGTDPNTEAFF. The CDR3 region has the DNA TGTGCCAGCAGCCGCGGGACAGATCCGAACACTGAAGCTTTCTTT.

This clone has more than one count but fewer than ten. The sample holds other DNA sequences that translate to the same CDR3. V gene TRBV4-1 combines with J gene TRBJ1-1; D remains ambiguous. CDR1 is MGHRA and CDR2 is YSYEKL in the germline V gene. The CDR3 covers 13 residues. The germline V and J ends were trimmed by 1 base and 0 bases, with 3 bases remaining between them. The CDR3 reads CASSQGMNTEAFF. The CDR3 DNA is TGCGCCAGCAGCCAAGGGATGAACACTGAAGCTTTCTTT.

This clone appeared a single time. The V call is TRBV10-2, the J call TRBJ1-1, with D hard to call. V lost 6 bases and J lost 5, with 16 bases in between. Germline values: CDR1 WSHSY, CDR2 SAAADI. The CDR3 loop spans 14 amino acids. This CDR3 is CASRGRELGTEAFF. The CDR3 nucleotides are TGCGCCAGCAGGGGCCGGGAATTAGGAACTGAAGCTTTCTTT.

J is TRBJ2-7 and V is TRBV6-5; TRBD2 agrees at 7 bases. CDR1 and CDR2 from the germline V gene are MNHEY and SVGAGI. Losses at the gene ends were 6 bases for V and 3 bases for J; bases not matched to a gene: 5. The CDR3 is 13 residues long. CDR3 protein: CASSLAGNYEQYF. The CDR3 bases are TGTGCCAGCAGCTTAGCGGGCAACTACGAGCAGTACTTC.

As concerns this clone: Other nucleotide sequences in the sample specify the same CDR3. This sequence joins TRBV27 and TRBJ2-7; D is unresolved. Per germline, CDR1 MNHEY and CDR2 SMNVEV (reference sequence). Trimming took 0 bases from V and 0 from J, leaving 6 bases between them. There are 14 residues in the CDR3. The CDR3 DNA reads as TGTGCCAGCAGTTTATCTGTCGGCTCCTACGAGCAGTACTTC. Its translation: CASSLSVGSYEQYF.

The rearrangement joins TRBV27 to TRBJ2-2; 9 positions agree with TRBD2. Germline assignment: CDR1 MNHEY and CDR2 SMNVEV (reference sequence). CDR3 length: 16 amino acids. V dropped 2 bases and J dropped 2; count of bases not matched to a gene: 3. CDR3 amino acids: CASSLGTSINTGELFF. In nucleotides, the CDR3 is TGTGCCAGCAGTTTAGGGACTAGCATAAACACCGGGGAGCTGTTTTTT.

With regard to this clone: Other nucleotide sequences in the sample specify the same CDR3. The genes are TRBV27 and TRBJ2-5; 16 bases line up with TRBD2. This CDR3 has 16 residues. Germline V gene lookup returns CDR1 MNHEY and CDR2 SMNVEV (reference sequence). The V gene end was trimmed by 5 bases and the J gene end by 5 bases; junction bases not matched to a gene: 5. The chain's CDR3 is CASSLGTSGRGETQYF. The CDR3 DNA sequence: TGTGCCAGCAGTCTAGGGACTAGCGGGAGGGGGGAGACCCAGTACTTC.

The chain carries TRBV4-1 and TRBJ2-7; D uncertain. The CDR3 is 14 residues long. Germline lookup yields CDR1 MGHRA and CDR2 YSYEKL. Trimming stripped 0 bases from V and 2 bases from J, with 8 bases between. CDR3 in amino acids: CASSQDTTPYEQYF. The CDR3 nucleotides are TGCGCCAGCAGCCAAGACACGACCCCCTACGAGCAGTACTTC.

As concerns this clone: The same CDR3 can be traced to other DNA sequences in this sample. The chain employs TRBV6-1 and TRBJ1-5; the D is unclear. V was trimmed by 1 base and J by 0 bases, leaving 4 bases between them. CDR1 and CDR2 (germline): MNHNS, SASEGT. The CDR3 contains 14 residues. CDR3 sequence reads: CASSEGYSNQPQHF. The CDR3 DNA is TGTGCCAGCAGTGAAGGGTATAGCAATCAGCCCCAGCATTTT.

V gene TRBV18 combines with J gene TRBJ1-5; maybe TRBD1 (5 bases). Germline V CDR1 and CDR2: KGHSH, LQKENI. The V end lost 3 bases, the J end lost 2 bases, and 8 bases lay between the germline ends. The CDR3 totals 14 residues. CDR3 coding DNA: TGTGCCAGCTCACCGGAACAGGGCAATCAGCCCCAGCATTTT. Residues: CASSPEQGNQPQHF.

For the CDR3, the DNA is TGTGCCACCCAGTGGGGGGGAGAAGGGGCTTTCGGGGAGCTGTTTTTT. Residues: CATQWGGEGAFGELFF. The rearrangement uses TRBV15 and TRBJ2-2, with 7 bases identical to TRBD2. Germline values: CDR1 LNHNV, CDR2 YYDKDF (reference sequence). Trimming took 8 bases from V and 7 from J; bases not matched to a gene: 16. The CDR3 loop spans 16 amino acids.

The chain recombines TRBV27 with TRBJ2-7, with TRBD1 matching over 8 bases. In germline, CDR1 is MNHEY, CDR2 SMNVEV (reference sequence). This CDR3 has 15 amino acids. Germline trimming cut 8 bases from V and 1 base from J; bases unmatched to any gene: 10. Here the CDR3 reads CASAGRGPRSYEQYF. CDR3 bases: TGTGCCAGCGCGGGCAGGGGGCCCCGGTCCTACGAGCAGTACTTC.